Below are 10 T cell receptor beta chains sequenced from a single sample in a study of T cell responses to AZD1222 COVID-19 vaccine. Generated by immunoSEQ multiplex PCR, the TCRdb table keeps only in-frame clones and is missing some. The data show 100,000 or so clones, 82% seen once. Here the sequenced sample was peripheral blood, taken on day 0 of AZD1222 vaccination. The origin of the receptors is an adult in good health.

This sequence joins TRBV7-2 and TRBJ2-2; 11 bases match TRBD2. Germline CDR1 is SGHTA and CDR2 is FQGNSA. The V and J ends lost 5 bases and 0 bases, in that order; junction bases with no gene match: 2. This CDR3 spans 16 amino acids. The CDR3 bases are TGTGCCAGCAGCCCTAGCGGGGGGTCGAACACCGGGGAGCTGTTTTTT. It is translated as CASSPSGGSNTGELFF.

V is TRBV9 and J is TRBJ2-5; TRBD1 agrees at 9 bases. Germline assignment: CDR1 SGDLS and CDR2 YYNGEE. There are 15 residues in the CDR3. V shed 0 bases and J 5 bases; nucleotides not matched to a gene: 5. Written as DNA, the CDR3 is TGTGCCAGCAGCGTAGTAGACAGGGGGGTTGAGACCCAGTACTTC. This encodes CASSVVDRGVETQYF.

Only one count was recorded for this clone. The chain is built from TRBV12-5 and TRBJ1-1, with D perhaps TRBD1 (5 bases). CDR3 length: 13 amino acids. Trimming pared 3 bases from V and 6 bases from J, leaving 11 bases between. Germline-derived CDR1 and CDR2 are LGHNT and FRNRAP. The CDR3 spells CASGLSGGSEAFF. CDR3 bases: TGTGCTAGTGGTTTATCCGGGGGTTCTGAAGCTTTCTTT.

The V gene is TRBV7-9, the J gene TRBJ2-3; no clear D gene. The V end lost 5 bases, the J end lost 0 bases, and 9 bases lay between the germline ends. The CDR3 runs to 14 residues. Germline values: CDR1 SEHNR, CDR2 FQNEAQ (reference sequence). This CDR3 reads CASSPHGSTDTQYF. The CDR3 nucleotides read TGTGCCAGCAGCCCCCATGGCAGCACAGATACGCAGTATTTT.

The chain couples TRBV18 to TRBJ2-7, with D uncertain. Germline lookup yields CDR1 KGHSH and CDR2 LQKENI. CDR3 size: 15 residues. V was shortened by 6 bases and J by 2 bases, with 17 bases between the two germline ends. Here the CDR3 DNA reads TGTGCCAGCTCCTATAACTGGGAATCCACCTACGAGCAGTACTTC. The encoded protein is CASSYNWESTYEQYF.

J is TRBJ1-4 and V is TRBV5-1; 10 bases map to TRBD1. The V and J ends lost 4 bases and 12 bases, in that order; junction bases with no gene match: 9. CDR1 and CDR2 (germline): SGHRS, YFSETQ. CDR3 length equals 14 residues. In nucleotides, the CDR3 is TGCGCCAGCAGCGTGGGACAGGGGCCCGGACAACTGTTTTTT. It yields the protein CASSVGQGPGQLFF.

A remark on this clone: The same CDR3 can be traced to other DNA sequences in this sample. The CDR3 protein is CASSPAVNTEAFF. The CDR3 DNA reads as TGTGCCAGCTCACCAGCTGTTAACACTGAAGCTTTCTTT. V usage is TRBV18 and J usage is TRBJ1-1; D not resolved. Germline CDR1 KGHSH, CDR2 LQKENI. V was pared by 2 bases and J by 2 bases, with 6 bases between. This CDR3 has 13 residues. The full variable domain, completed using reference TRBV18 and TRBJ1-1, is NAGVMQNPRHLVRRRGQEARLRCSPMKGHSHVYWYRQLPEEGLKFMVYLQKENIIDESGMPKERFSAEFPKEGPSILRIQQVVRGDSAAYFCASSPAVNTEAFFGQGTRLTVV.

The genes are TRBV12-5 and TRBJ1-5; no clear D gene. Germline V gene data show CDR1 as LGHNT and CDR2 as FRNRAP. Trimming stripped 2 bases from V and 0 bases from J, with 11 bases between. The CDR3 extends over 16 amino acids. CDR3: CASGLWTLYSNQPQHF. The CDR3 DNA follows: TGTGCTAGTGGTTTGTGGACTCTCTATAGCAATCAGCCCCAGCATTTT.

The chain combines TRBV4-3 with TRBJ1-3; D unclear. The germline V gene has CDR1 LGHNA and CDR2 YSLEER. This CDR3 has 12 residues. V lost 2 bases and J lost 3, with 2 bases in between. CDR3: CASSQFGNTIYF. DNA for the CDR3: TGCGCCAGCAGCCAATTTGGAAACACCATATATTTT.

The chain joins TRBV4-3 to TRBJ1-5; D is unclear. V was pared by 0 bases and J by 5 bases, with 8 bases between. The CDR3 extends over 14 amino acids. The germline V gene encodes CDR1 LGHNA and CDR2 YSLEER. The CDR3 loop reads CASSQDVLDQPQHF. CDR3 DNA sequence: TGCGCCAGCAGCCAAGATGTCTTGGATCAGCCCCAGCATTTT.